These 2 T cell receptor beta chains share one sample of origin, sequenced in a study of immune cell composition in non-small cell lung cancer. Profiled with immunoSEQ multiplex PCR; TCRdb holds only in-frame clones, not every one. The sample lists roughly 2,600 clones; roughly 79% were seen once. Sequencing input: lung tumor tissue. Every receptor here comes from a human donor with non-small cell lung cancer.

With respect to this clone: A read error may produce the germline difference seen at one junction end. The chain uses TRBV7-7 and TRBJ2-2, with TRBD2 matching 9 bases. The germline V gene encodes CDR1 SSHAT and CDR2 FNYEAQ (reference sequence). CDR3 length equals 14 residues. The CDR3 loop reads CASSSGGLSGELFF. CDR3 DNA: TGTGCTAGCAGCAGCGGGGGGCTTAGCGGGGAGCTGTTTTTT.

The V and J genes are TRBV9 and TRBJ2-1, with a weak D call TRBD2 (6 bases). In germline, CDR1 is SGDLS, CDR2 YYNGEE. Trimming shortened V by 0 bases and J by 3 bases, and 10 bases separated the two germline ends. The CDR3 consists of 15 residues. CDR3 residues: CASSVGGLNYNEQFF. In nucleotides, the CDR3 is TGTGCCAGCAGCGTAGGGGGACTCAACTACAATGAGCAGTTCTTC.